One sample yielded the 9 T cell receptor beta chains listed below, sequenced in a study of control samples from healthy donors and cancer patients. The method was immunoSEQ multiplex PCR; TCRdb's version includes in-frame clones alone and lacks a portion of them. The sample has about 72,000 clones; 92% are singletons. Sequences were obtained from blood. These receptors were taken from a woman aged 55 to 70 in good health.

This clone was counted a single time. This sequence joins TRBV5-8 and TRBJ1-5; no reliable D call. Trimming shortened V by 4 bases and J by 2 bases, and 13 bases separated the two germline ends. CDR1 and CDR2 from the germline V gene are SGHTS and YDEGEE. The CDR3 length is 15 residues. CDR3 protein: CASSPRVSGNQPQHF. CDR3 coding DNA: TGTGCCAGCAGCCCACGGGTGTCGGGCAATCAGCCCCAGCATTTT.

The chain couples TRBV4-1 to TRBJ2-2; D gene ambiguous. The CDR3 is 15 residues long. The germline gives CDR1 MGHRA, CDR2 YSYEKL. V was trimmed by 0 bases and J by 3 bases, leaving 8 bases between them. The CDR3 DNA reads as TGCGCCAGCAGCCAAGATTTACGGGACACCGGGGAGCTGTTTTTT. Translated, it gives CASSQDLRDTGELFF.

The rearrangement uses TRBV18 and TRBJ2-7; D ambiguous. V lost 5 bases, J lost 0 bases, and 11 bases lay in between. The CDR3 spans 14 residues. Per the germline V gene, CDR1 is KGHSH and CDR2 is LQKENI. Here the CDR3 reads CASSNRPSSYEQYF. The CDR3 DNA reads as TGTGCCAGCTCAAACCGGCCTAGCTCCTACGAGCAGTACTTC.

The rearrangement uses TRBV4-1 and TRBJ1-5, with 7 bases that match TRBD1. V lost 4 bases, J lost 0 bases, and 3 bases stayed unmatched. Germline lookup yields CDR1 MGHRA and CDR2 YSYEKL. The CDR3 is 15 residues long. The CDR3 region has the DNA TGCGCCAGCAGCCCGGGACAGAATAGCAATCAGCCCCAGCATTTT. It encodes CASSPGQNSNQPQHF.

The chain employs TRBV7-2 and TRBJ1-3, with a tentative D call TRBD1 (6 bases). The V gene's germline CDR1 is SGHTA and CDR2 FQGNSA. The CDR3 has 17 residues. V dropped 4 bases and J dropped 1 base, with 17 bases sitting between them. In DNA, the CDR3 is TGTGCCAGCAGCTCACCGTTAGGGGGAACTTCTGGAAACACCATATATTTT. It codes for CASSSPLGGTSGNTIYF.

The rearrangement joins TRBV10-2 to TRBJ2-7; 15 nucleotides agree with TRBD2. There are 14 residues in the CDR3. Germline CDR1 and CDR2: WSHSY and SAAADI. Trimming cost V 7 bases and J 10 bases; bases outside gene matches: 8. The CDR3 loop is CASTGGLAGGPQYF. The CDR3 DNA reads TGCGCCAGCACTGGGGGACTAGCGGGGGGACCCCAGTACTTC.

This sequence joins TRBV9 and TRBJ1-1, with D perhaps matching TRBD1 (6 bases). The CDR3 is made up of 14 amino acids. Germline V gene data show CDR1 as SGDLS and CDR2 as YYNGEE. Between the trimmed V and J ends, which lost 7 bases and 1 base, there was a span of 14 bases. The CDR3 DNA reads TGTGCCAGCTCCTGGGGACACACGAACACTGAAGCTTTCTTT. Encoded protein: CASSWGHTNTEAFF.

This clone was recorded only once. This chain uses TRBV5-1 with TRBJ2-7; 9 bases agree with TRBD1. The CDR3 spans 15 residues. J lost 3 bases, V lost 0 bases, and 4 bases had no gene match. The germline CDR1 and CDR2 sequences are SGHRS and YFSETQ. CDR3 region: CASSLDGQGFYEQYF. The DNA of the CDR3 is TGCGCCAGCAGCTTGGATGGACAGGGGTTCTACGAGCAGTACTTC.

The chain carries TRBV10-3 and TRBJ1-1; D unclear. V was pared by 6 bases and J by 2 bases, with 13 bases between. The CDR3 is 14 amino acids. Germline values: CDR1 ENHRY, CDR2 SYGVKD. The chain's CDR3 is CAIRTSLSNTEAFF. For the CDR3, the DNA is TGTGCCATCAGGACTTCCCTAAGCAACACTGAAGCTTTCTTT.